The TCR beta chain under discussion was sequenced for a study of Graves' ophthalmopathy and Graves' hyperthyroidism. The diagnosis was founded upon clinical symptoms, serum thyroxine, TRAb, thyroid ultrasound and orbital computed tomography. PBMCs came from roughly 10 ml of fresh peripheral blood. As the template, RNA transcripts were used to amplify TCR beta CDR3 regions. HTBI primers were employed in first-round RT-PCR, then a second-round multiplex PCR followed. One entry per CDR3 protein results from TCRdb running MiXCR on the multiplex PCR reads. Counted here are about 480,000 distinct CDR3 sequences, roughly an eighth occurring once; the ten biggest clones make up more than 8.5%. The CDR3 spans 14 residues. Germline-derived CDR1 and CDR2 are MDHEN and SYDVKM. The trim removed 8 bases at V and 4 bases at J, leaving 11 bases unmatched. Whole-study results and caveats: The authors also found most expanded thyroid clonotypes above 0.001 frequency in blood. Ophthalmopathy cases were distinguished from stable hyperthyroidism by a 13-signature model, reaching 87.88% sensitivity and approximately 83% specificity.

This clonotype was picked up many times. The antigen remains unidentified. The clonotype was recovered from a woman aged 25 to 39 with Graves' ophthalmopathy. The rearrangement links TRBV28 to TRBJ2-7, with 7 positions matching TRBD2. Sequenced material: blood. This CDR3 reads CASARIAGYYEQYF. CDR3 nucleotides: TGTGCCAGCGCCAGGATAGCGGGCTATTACGAGCAGTACTTC.